The clone carrying this TCR beta chain was seen only a few times. The antigen is unknown. The data were taken from a study of Ad26.COV2.S vaccination and SARS-CoV-2 variants. The study, taken as a whole, reports: Reported findings describe substantial breadth in spike-specific CD8+ and CD4+ T cell responses following vaccination.

Treatment noted: approximately 18 received Ad26.COV2.S at low or high dose, single or two shots; 5 received placebo; per-sample allocation not given. Specimens were obtained on day 63 following the first vaccine or placebo injection. The donor was a Boston adult aged 18-55 years. Germline loops: CDR1 MGHRA, CDR2 YSYEKL. J lost 4 bases, V lost 4 bases, and 5 bases had no gene match. The CDR3 length is 14 residues. Using immunoSEQ multiplex PCR, the repertoire was profiled, and TCRdb retains in-frame clones only, with some absent. The sample carries some 640,000 clones, roughly 90% recorded once. The chain links TRBV4-1 to TRBJ2-7; 9 nucleotides align to TRBD1. This TCR derives from a person aged 18-65 years who received the Ad26.COV2.S COVID-19 vaccine or a placebo. This specimen was peripheral blood, taken in a trial of Ad26.COV2.S vaccine versus placebo. The CDR3 sequence: CASSLRGQGYEQYF. The CDR3 nucleotides read TGCGCCAGCAGCCTGCGGGGACAGGGTTACGAGCAGTACTTC.